This T cell receptor (beta chain) was documented in a study of early T cells in non-severe SARS-CoV-2 infection. Study-wide background: Bulk RNA taken from unsorted whole blood was sequenced, leaving chains unpaired. Points from the study as a whole: Comparison of clonotypes with VDJdb favored anti-spike CD8 responses while missing private and CD4 specificities.

This clonotype was seen a handful of times. Its antigen is still unknown. The library protocol tagged individual cDNA molecules with unique molecular identifiers. One entry per CDR3 protein results from TCRdb running MiXCR on the 5' RACE reads. In the table there are more than 55,000 distinct CDR3 sequences, about 4.9% of which are singletons. Per the germline V gene, CDR1 is MNHEY and CDR2 is SVGEGT. The CDR3 is made up of 14 amino acids. Trimming took off 0 bases at V and 8 bases at J, with 11 bases between the two ends. This clonotype was sampled from an adult who was a healthcare worker with PCR-confirmed SARS-CoV-2 infection or an uninfected control (not recorded which). The donor label of this sample is uncertain. This chain joins TRBV6-2 or TRBV6-3 and TRBJ2-1; D unclear. Source: whole blood, taken at baseline. CDR3 sequence reads: CASSYSGSSHEQFF. The CDR3 DNA reads as TGTGCCAGCAGTTACTCGGGGTCGTCCCATGAGCAGTTCTTC.